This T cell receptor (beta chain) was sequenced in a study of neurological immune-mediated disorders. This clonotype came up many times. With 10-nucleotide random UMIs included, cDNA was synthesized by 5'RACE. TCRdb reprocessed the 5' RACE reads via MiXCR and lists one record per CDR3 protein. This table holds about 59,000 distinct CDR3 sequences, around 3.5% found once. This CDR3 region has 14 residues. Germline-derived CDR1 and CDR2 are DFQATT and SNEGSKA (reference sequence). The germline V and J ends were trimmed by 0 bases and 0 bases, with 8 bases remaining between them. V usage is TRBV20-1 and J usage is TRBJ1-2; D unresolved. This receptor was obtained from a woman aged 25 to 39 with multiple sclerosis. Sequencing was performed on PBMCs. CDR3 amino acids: CSARDGGANYGYTF. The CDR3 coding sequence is TGCAGTGCTAGAGACGGTGGGGCTAACTATGGCTACACCTTC.